This is a list of T cell receptor beta chains from one sample in a study of shared clonotypes between healthy human individuals. Sequencing was performed with immunoSEQ multiplex PCR; in TCRdb, only in-frame clones are kept and a portion is missing. The sample consists of about 460,000 clones, approximately 71% of them appearing once. The sequenced sample was PBMCs. The receptors come from a woman aged 40 to 50 in good health. Some clones in this sample may be carry-over from other donors' samples. The CDR3 runs from the conserved cysteine through the conserved F or W. Each record gives: D gene, V gene, J gene, clone size, CDR3 length, CDR3 DNA, CDR3 protein. The D gene is left open where the match is weak. Clone size appears in some rows only: once, few, many, or a class for an expanded clone.

d_gene: .; v_gene: TRBV2; j_gene: TRBJ2-7; abundance: once; len: 11; CDR3nt: TGTGCCAGCGTGGGGGTGTCCGGGCAGTACTTC; CDR3aa: CASVGVSGQYF
d_gene: .; v_gene: TRBV5-6; j_gene: TRBJ2-2; abundance: .; len: 12; CDR3nt: TGTGCCAGCAGCCTCCCGACCGGGGAGCTGTTTTTT; CDR3aa: CASSLPTGELFF
d_gene: .; v_gene: TRBV10-3; j_gene: TRBJ2-7; abundance: few; len: 13; CDR3nt: TGTGCCATCAGTGCTGCGGCAACCTACGAGCAGTACTTC; CDR3aa: CAISAAATYEQYF
d_gene: .; v_gene: TRBV11-2; j_gene: TRBJ2-7; abundance: once; len: 13; CDR3nt: TGTGCTACAGCTCGGGGAAGGACCTACGAGCAGTACTTC; CDR3aa: CATARGRTYEQYF
d_gene: .; v_gene: TRBV27; j_gene: TRBJ2-5; abundance: .; len: 15; CDR3nt: TGTGCCAGCAGTCCCTGGAGGGGTAGGGCGGAGACCCAGTACTTC; CDR3aa: CASSPWRGRAETQYF
d_gene: .; v_gene: TRBV5-8; j_gene: TRBJ2-7; abundance: once; len: 15; CDR3nt: TGTGCCAGCAGCATACCGGGCCGCGCTTCGTACGAGCAGTACTTC; CDR3aa: CASSIPGRASYEQYF
d_gene: TRBD1; v_gene: TRBV5-1; j_gene: TRBJ2-1; abundance: .; len: 17; CDR3nt: TGCGCCAGCAGCGAGGGGACAGGGGGCTTGTCCTACAATGAGCAGTTCTTC; CDR3aa: CASSEGTGGLSYNEQFF
d_gene: TRBD1; v_gene: TRBV29-1; j_gene: TRBJ2-2; abundance: .; len: 14; CDR3nt: TGCAGCGTACTACCGGGACAGTACACCGGGGAGCTGTTTTTT; CDR3aa: CSVLPGQYTGELFF
d_gene: .; v_gene: TRBV6-5; j_gene: TRBJ1-1; abundance: .; len: 13; CDR3nt: TGTGCCAGCAGTCCTCCTCTGGTATCTGAAGCTTTCTTT; CDR3aa: CASSPPLVSEAFF
d_gene: TRBD2; v_gene: TRBV18; j_gene: TRBJ2-7; abundance: .; len: 15; CDR3nt: TGTGCCAGCTCACCAGAAGCGGGAGGCCCCTACGAGCAGTACTTC; CDR3aa: CASSPEAGGPYEQYF
d_gene: TRBD1; v_gene: TRBV5-1; j_gene: TRBJ2-3; abundance: .; len: 17; CDR3nt: TGCGCCAGCAGCTTGGCCCCGGGACAGGGGAACACAGATACGCAGTATTTT; CDR3aa: CASSLAPGQGNTDTQYF
d_gene: .; v_gene: TRBV18; j_gene: TRBJ1-4; abundance: once; len: 15; CDR3nt: TGTGCCAGCTCACCATCGGCTACAACTAATGAAAAACTGTTTTTT; CDR3aa: CASSPSATTNEKLFF
d_gene: .; v_gene: TRBV5-1; j_gene: TRBJ2-3; abundance: .; len: 14; CDR3nt: TGCGCCAGCAGCTTGCAAGGGGGGGTGGATACGCAGTATTTT; CDR3aa: CASSLQGGVDTQYF
d_gene: .; v_gene: TRBV28; j_gene: TRBJ2-1; abundance: .; len: 11; CDR3nt: TGTGCCAGCAGGACAACATTGGAGCAGTTCTTC; CDR3aa: CASRTTLEQFF
d_gene: .; v_gene: TRBV7-9; j_gene: TRBJ1-3; abundance: .; len: 17; CDR3nt: TGTGCCAGCAGCTTAGTGTTCCAGGTGAGCTCTGGAAACACCATATATTTT; CDR3aa: CASSLVFQVSSGNTIYF
d_gene: .; v_gene: TRBV10-3; j_gene: TRBJ1-1; abundance: .; len: 13; CDR3nt: TGTGCCATCAGTGTGCAAGCGAACACTGAAGCTTTCTTT; CDR3aa: CAISVQANTEAFF
d_gene: TRBD1; v_gene: TRBV7-6; j_gene: TRBJ2-5; abundance: .; len: 16; CDR3nt: TGTGCCAGCAGCTTAGGGGGGACAGGCCCCTGGGAGACCCAGTACTTC; CDR3aa: CASSLGGTGPWETQYF
d_gene: TRBD1; v_gene: TRBV5-1; j_gene: TRBJ1-2; abundance: .; len: 15; CDR3nt: TGCGCCAGCAGCATTTCAGGGGGCTCTAACTATGGCTACACCTTC; CDR3aa: CASSISGGSNYGYTF
d_gene: .; v_gene: TRBV5-1; j_gene: TRBJ2-3; abundance: .; len: 13; CDR3nt: TGCGCCAGCGGGCGGGACAGCACAGATACGCAGTATTTT; CDR3aa: CASGRDSTDTQYF
d_gene: .; v_gene: TRBV7-7; j_gene: TRBJ2-7; abundance: many; len: 13; CDR3nt: TGTGCTAGCAGTTCCGGGACATTCGACGAGCAGTACTTC; CDR3aa: CASSSGTFDEQYF
d_gene: .; v_gene: TRBV6-6; j_gene: TRBJ2-3; abundance: once; len: 16; CDR3nt: TGTGCCAGCAGTTCCGTCAGCTGGGACACCACAGATACGCAGTATTTT; CDR3aa: CASSSVSWDTTDTQYF
d_gene: TRBD2; v_gene: TRBV10-3; j_gene: TRBJ2-3; abundance: .; len: 14; CDR3nt: TGTGCCATCGGGATAGCGGGAGGGTTAGATACGCAGTATTTT; CDR3aa: CAIGIAGGLDTQYF
d_gene: .; v_gene: TRBV14; j_gene: TRBJ2-5; abundance: .; len: 12; CDR3nt: TGTGCCAGCAGCCAAGATCGGAGGACCCAGTACTTC; CDR3aa: CASSQDRRTQYF
d_gene: .; v_gene: TRBV28; j_gene: TRBJ1-3; abundance: .; len: 14; CDR3nt: TGTGCCAGCAGTCTTGTAGGTTCTGGAAACACCATATATTTT; CDR3aa: CASSLVGSGNTIYF
d_gene: .; v_gene: TRBV7-9; j_gene: TRBJ1-5; abundance: .; len: 13; CDR3nt: TGTGCCAGCAGCAGGGATAGCAATCAGCCCCAGCATTTT; CDR3aa: CASSRDSNQPQHF
d_gene: .; v_gene: TRBV4-3; j_gene: TRBJ2-5; abundance: .; len: 15; CDR3nt: TGCGCCAGCAGCCAATCTCTTGGGTACCAAGAGACCCAGTACTTC; CDR3aa: CASSQSLGYQETQYF
d_gene: TRBD2; v_gene: TRBV19; j_gene: TRBJ2-5; abundance: .; len: 18; CDR3nt: TGTGCCAGTAGTGCAACACTAGCGGGAGGGCCCGTAGGAGAGACCCAGTACTTC; CDR3aa: CASSATLAGGPVGETQYF
d_gene: .; v_gene: TRBV27; j_gene: TRBJ2-5; abundance: .; len: 13; CDR3nt: TGTGCCAGCAGTTTTAAGGCCGGTGAGACCCAGTACTTC; CDR3aa: CASSFKAGETQYF
d_gene: .; v_gene: TRBV29-1; j_gene: TRBJ1-5; abundance: .; len: 12; CDR3nt: TGCAGCGCTGGTCGGGACGAAGATACGCAGCATTTT; CDR3aa: CSAGRDEDTQHF
d_gene: .; v_gene: TRBV6-5; j_gene: TRBJ1-1; abundance: .; len: 14; CDR3nt: TGTGCCAGCAGGTCCCGCGGGAGGAACACTGAAGCTTTCTTT; CDR3aa: CASRSRGRNTEAFF
d_gene: .; v_gene: TRBV7-8; j_gene: TRBJ1-2; abundance: .; len: 15; CDR3nt: TGTGCCAGCAGCCCGATTAGGGGGGTCAACTATGGCTACACCTTC; CDR3aa: CASSPIRGVNYGYTF
d_gene: TRBD1; v_gene: TRBV30; j_gene: TRBJ2-7; abundance: .; len: 15; CDR3nt: TGTGCCTGGCGTGCTCCGGGACAGGGGGTCTACGAGCAGTACTTC; CDR3aa: CAWRAPGQGVYEQYF
d_gene: .; v_gene: TRBV21-1; j_gene: TRBJ2-2; abundance: .; len: 18; CDR3nt: TGTGCCAGCAGCAAAGTTAGTCCCCGACAGCCCGGCGCCAGGGAGCTGTTTTTT; CDR3aa: CASSKVSPRQPGARELFF
d_gene: .; v_gene: TRBV5-1; j_gene: TRBJ2-1; abundance: .; len: 13; CDR3nt: TGCGCCAGCAGCTTGGACGCCTACAATGAGCAGTTCTTC; CDR3aa: CASSLDAYNEQFF
d_gene: .; v_gene: TRBV29-1; j_gene: TRBJ2-7; abundance: .; len: 13; CDR3nt: TGCAGCTTTTCCGACGGGGCGGTCCACGAGCAGTACTTC; CDR3aa: CSFSDGAVHEQYF
d_gene: .; v_gene: TRBV28; j_gene: TRBJ1-1; abundance: .; len: 14; CDR3nt: TGTGCCAGCAGTTTGACCGCGATGAACACTGAAGCTTTCTTT; CDR3aa: CASSLTAMNTEAFF
d_gene: TRBD1; v_gene: TRBV5-1; j_gene: TRBJ2-7; abundance: .; len: 16; CDR3nt: TGCGCCAGCAGCTTGGTTTTGACAGGGGCGTCCTACGAGCAGTACTTC; CDR3aa: CASSLVLTGASYEQYF
d_gene: TRBD1; v_gene: TRBV7-9; j_gene: TRBJ2-1; abundance: once; len: 14; CDR3nt: TGTGCCAGCAGCTCCTACAGACAGGGCGGTGAGCAGTTCTTC; CDR3aa: CASSSYRQGGEQFF
d_gene: .; v_gene: TRBV10-3; j_gene: TRBJ1-1; abundance: .; len: 16; CDR3nt: TGTGCCATCAGTGACCCCAGGGAAACGGGGAACACTGAAGCTTTCTTT; CDR3aa: CAISDPRETGNTEAFF
d_gene: .; v_gene: TRBV5-1; j_gene: TRBJ1-1; abundance: .; len: 14; CDR3nt: TGCGCCAGCAGCTTGGATGGGGGAAACACTGAAGCTTTCTTT; CDR3aa: CASSLDGGNTEAFF
d_gene: TRBD2; v_gene: TRBV28; j_gene: TRBJ2-3; abundance: .; len: 16; CDR3nt: TGTGCCAGCAGCTTTTTAGCGGGAGGGTTGGCAGATACGCAGTATTTT; CDR3aa: CASSFLAGGLADTQYF
d_gene: .; v_gene: TRBV28; j_gene: TRBJ1-1; abundance: .; len: 11; CDR3nt: TGTGCCAGCAGTCGTCCAGCGGAAGCTTTCTTT; CDR3aa: CASSRPAEAFF
d_gene: .; v_gene: TRBV10-3; j_gene: TRBJ2-7; abundance: few; len: 11; CDR3nt: TGTGCCATCAGGGGAGCGTACGAGCAGTACTTC; CDR3aa: CAIRGAYEQYF
d_gene: TRBD2; v_gene: TRBV5-1; j_gene: TRBJ2-1; abundance: .; len: 15; CDR3nt: TGCGCCAGCAGCTCGGGTCTAGCGGGAGGTAATGAGCAGTTCTTC; CDR3aa: CASSSGLAGGNEQFF
d_gene: .; v_gene: TRBV28; j_gene: TRBJ2-7; abundance: .; len: 16; CDR3nt: TGTGCCAGCAGTTTGGGGAGCGGGCTAAGCTCCTACGAGCAGTACTTC; CDR3aa: CASSLGSGLSSYEQYF
d_gene: .; v_gene: TRBV6-5; j_gene: TRBJ2-7; abundance: .; len: 12; CDR3nt: TGTGCCAGCAGCCAGGGCCCTCACGAGCAGTACTTC; CDR3aa: CASSQGPHEQYF
d_gene: TRBD2; v_gene: TRBV9; j_gene: TRBJ2-5; abundance: .; len: 16; CDR3nt: TGTGCCAGCAGCGAGACTAAACTAGCGGGAGTTGAGACCCAGTACTTC; CDR3aa: CASSETKLAGVETQYF
d_gene: .; v_gene: TRBV18; j_gene: TRBJ1-4; abundance: .; len: 15; CDR3nt: TGTGCCAGCTCACCGGACAGTACCTCGGGGGAAAAACTGTTTTTT; CDR3aa: CASSPDSTSGEKLFF